This T cell receptor (beta chain) was identified in a study of CD8+ T cells in alopecia areata. On this clone itself: The germline gene is not matched at one end of the junction; a read error may be the cause.

The sequencing template was cDNA reverse transcribed from extracted RNA. This table comes from immunoSEQ multiplex PCR, and its TCRdb copy is limited to in-frame clones, with some not included. The sample carries 150,000 or so clones, around 50% recorded once. Cell sorting was applied to PBMCs, and CD4+ and CD8+ T cells were collected. The CDR3 runs 14 residues. In germline, CDR1 is SNHLY, CDR2 FYNNEI. Sequenced material: CD4+ T cells sorted from blood. This TCR was recovered from a human donor with alopecia areata. The chain couples TRBV2 to TRBJ2-7, with D unclear. CDR3 region: CASTENGFSSEQYF. CDR3 nucleotides: TGTGCCAGCACGGAGAACGGGTTTTCCTCCGAGCAGTACTTC.